The source of this T cell receptor beta chain is a study of T cell clones after liver transplantation. Study in general: Blood was drawn pre-transplant, before withdrawal, and after full or failed withdrawal.

Here immunoSEQ multiplex PCR was the method, and the copy in TCRdb shows in-frame clones only, minus some. Seen here are roughly 100,000 clones, about 86% observed once, and the top ten hold 2.5% to 3.5%. The CDR3 spans 14 residues. V was cut by 7 bases and J by 0 bases, with 10 bases left in between. Germline CDR1 and CDR2: LNHDA and SQIVND (reference sequence). The receptor's source is a human patient who received a liver transplant. Some T cells may have originated in the graft donor. This chain joins TRBV19 and TRBJ1-5, with no clear D. The sample consisted of CD4+ T cells from blood, taken approximately 43 months after liver transplant. The CDR3 DNA is TGTGCCAGTACCGGTCGAGTTAGCAATCAGCCCCAGCATTTT. It codes for CASTGRVSNQPQHF.